This T cell receptor (beta chain) emerged from a study of human T cells and chemical hapten exposure. Study-wide background: Sensitization employed 2% DPC on approximately 2 cm by approximately 2 cm of upper inner arm skin. Alopecia universalis, totalis or areata was present in patients who were mostly female.

TCRdb used MiXCR to reprocess the RACE reads, holding one entry per CDR3 protein. The data contain approximately 350,000 distinct CDR3 sequences, about 6% of them singletons. The CDR3 has 15 residues. Trimming cost V 3 bases and J 2 bases, with 11 bases left between them. The germline CDR1 and CDR2 sequences are SGHDN and FVKESK. This clonotype was seen more than once but under ten times. Its antigen is currently unknown. Study observations and caveats: In the PT1 data, expanded TCR counts showed a positive correlation with patch test score.

Regarding time point: patch test 2, 6 weeks after DPC sensitization. Documented treatment: therapeutic diphenylcyclopropenone sensitization with weekly scalp DPC. Sample donors consisted of patients with alopecia, aged 18 to 70 years, who were suitable for DPC. The chain employs TRBV14 and TRBJ2-1; weak D call: TRBD1 (5 bases). The sequence came from a woman younger than 30 with alopecia areata. Some clones in this sample may be carry-over from other donors' samples. Here the sequenced sample was whole blood, taken in connection with sensitization to the hapten diphenylcyclopropenone (DPC). CDR3 nucleotide sequence: TGTGCCAGCAGCCACAGGCAGGGTACCTACAATGAGCAGTTCTTC. Protein: CASSHRQGTYNEQFF.